These 28 T cell receptor beta chains originate from one sample sequenced in a study of early stage breast cancer tumors. This table comes from immunoSEQ multiplex PCR, and its TCRdb copy is limited to in-frame clones, with some not included. The sample lists thousands of clones; 70% were seen once. Sample: normal breast tissue next to the tumor. Receptors originate from a person between 55 and 69 years old with breast cancer.

The rearrangement joins TRBV18 to TRBJ2-5; D is possibly TRBD2 (5 bases). Germline V lookup: CDR1 KGHSH, CDR2 LQKENI. The V and J ends lost 1 base and 4 bases respectively, with 22 bases between them. This CDR3 spans 18 amino acids. The CDR3 sequence is CASSPRVLSGSGSETQYF. CDR3 sequence (DNA): TGTGCCAGCTCACCACGTGTTTTGAGCGGCTCCGGTTCAGAGACCCAGTACTTC.

This chain connects TRBV7-9 to TRBJ2-5; TRBD2 might be the D (6 bases). The CDR3 is 16 residues long. Germline V CDR1 and CDR2: SEHNR, FQNEAQ (reference sequence). Trimming stripped 8 bases from V and 2 bases from J, with 21 bases between. The CDR3 DNA is TGTGCCAGCGGGGTTTCCGGCGGGAAGCAGCAAGAGACCCAGTACTTC. Translated: CASGVSGGKQQETQYF.

This clone was recorded once. The chain joins TRBV11-2 to TRBJ2-3, with D perhaps TRBD1 (5 bases). The V end lost 1 base, the J end lost 6 bases, and 11 bases lay between the germline ends. The CDR3 is made up of 14 amino acids. Germline CDR1 SGHAT, CDR2 FQNNGV. The DNA of the CDR3 is TGTGCCAGCAGCTTAGCCCAGGGTGGGGATACGCAGTATTTT. Protein product: CASSLAQGGDTQYF.

V gene TRBV6-6 combines with J gene TRBJ1-1, with 10 nucleotides matching TRBD1. This CDR3 has 14 residues. Germline V gene lookup returns CDR1 MNHNY and CDR2 SVGAGI (reference sequence). V lost 6 bases and J lost 2; bases outside the gene matches: 3. This CDR3 reads CASSDRGLNTEAFF. The CDR3 bases are TGTGCCAGCAGCGACAGGGGGCTAAACACTGAAGCTTTCTTT.

The chain employs TRBV9 and TRBJ1-2; D uncertain. The CDR3 is 13 amino acids. Trimming took off 0 bases at V and 6 bases at J, with 9 bases between the two ends. Germline V CDR1 and CDR2: SGDLS, YYNGEE. The CDR3 reads CASSVATGDGYTF. CDR3 DNA: TGTGCCAGCAGCGTAGCCACGGGAGATGGCTACACCTTC.

The chain has TRBV4-1 and TRBJ2-2; 8 positions agree with TRBD2. The CDR3 consists of 16 residues. Germline V gene data show CDR1 as MGHRA and CDR2 as YSYEKL. Trimming removed 4 bases from V and 7 bases from J; junction bases left unmatched: 11. CDR3 amino acids: CASSLGAGGLGGELFF. CDR3 DNA: TGCGCCAGCAGCCTAGGCGCGGGGGGCCTAGGCGGGGAGCTGTTTTTT.

In this sample, this clone turned up a few times. The chain links TRBV30 to TRBJ2-7, with D possibly called TRBD1 or TRBD2 (7 bases each). The CDR3 length is 14 residues. The V gene's germline CDR1 is GTSNPN and CDR2 SVGIG (reference sequence). V was shortened by 4 bases and J by 5 bases, with 18 bases between the two germline ends. The CDR3 DNA sequence: TGTGCCTGGAACCACCAGGGGGGGATCCACGAGCAGTACTTC. It codes for CAWNHQGGIHEQYF.

On this clone itself: A read error may account for a junction end that differs from germline. The rearrangement joins TRBV4-2 to TRBJ1-6; D is undetermined. CDR3 length: 15 residues. Germline V CDR1 and CDR2: LGHNA, YNFKEQ. The CDR3 nucleotides are TGTGCCAGCAGTCAAGCCCCGGCCGCCGGTTCACCCCTCCACTTT. Encoded protein: CASSQAPAAGSPLHF.

This clone showed up just once. V is TRBV7-2 and J is TRBJ1-5; D is perhaps TRBD1 (6 bases). Germline V gene data show CDR1 as SGHTA and CDR2 as FQGNSA. V was trimmed by 5 bases and J by 4 bases, leaving 9 bases between them. This CDR3 comprises 13 residues. CDR3 loop: CASSQQGNQPQHF. The DNA of the CDR3 is TGTGCCAGCAGCCAACAGGGTAATCAGCCCCAGCATTTT.

The rearrangement links TRBV28 to TRBJ2-7; 11 nucleotides agree with TRBD1. Unmatched junction bases numbered 5, after V lost 6 bases and J lost 4 bases. There are 14 residues in the CDR3. Germline CDR1 and CDR2: MDHEN and SYDVKM. The CDR3 region has the DNA TGTGCCAGCAGGGGACAGGGGGACCTGTACGAGCAGTACTTC. Translating it yields CASRGQGDLYEQYF.

The V call is TRBV5-4, the J call TRBJ2-4; 10 nucleotides line up with TRBD2. J gave up 0 bases and V 10 bases, and 4 bases lay outside the gene matches. The CDR3 contains 14 residues. Germline V gene sequence: CDR1 SGHNT, CDR2 YYREEE (reference sequence). Written as DNA, the CDR3 is TGTGCCTATTTAGCGGGAGGAGCCAAAAACATTCAGTACTTC. Translation: CAYLAGGAKNIQYF. Drawing the rest from reference TRBV5-4 and TRBJ2-4, the complete variable domain is ETGVTQSPTHLIKTRGQQVTLRCSSQSGHNTVSWYQQALGQGPQFIFQYYREEENGRGNFPPRFSGLQFPNYSSELNVNALELDDSALYLCAYLAGGAKNIQYFGAGTRLSVL.

The chain has TRBV6-5 and TRBJ1-6; D gene uncertain. Per the germline V gene, CDR1 is MNHEY and CDR2 is SVGAGI. Trimming took 8 bases from V and 14 from J, leaving 7 bases between them. CDR3 length: 9 amino acids. Here the CDR3 reads CASSPTLHF. The CDR3, as DNA: TGTGCCAGCTCCCCCACCCTCCACTTT.

This chain links TRBV10-2 with TRBJ1-5; TRBD1 might be the D (6 bases). Germline V gene data show CDR1 as WSHSY and CDR2 as SAAADI. V was pared by 6 bases and J by 0 bases, with 9 bases between. The length of the CDR3 is 14 residues. CDR3: CASRGAVSNQPQHF. The CDR3 nucleotides read TGCGCCAGCAGGGGGGCGGTTAGCAATCAGCCCCAGCATTTT.

This clone was recorded a few times. The genes are TRBV10-3 and TRBJ2-7; maybe TRBD2 (6 bases). Germline V CDR1 and CDR2: ENHRY, SYGVKD. V lost 8 bases to trimming and J lost 2 bases, with 13 bases between them. This CDR3 is built from 13 residues. This chain's CDR3 is CAIQGGTTYEQYF. CDR3 sequence (DNA): TGTGCCATCCAGGGCGGGACCACCTACGAGCAGTACTTC.

The chain combines TRBV7-2 with TRBJ2-7; D gene uncertain. This CDR3 contains 18 residues. Germline V gene data show CDR1 as SGHTA and CDR2 as FQGNSA. Trimming pared 3 bases from V and 0 bases from J, leaving 21 bases between. The CDR3 loop is CASSFTGRSLGISYEQYF. The CDR3 coding sequence is TGTGCCAGCAGCTTTACCGGCAGGAGCCTAGGGATCTCCTACGAGCAGTACTTC.

J is TRBJ2-5 and V is TRBV27, with a weak D call TRBD2 (7 bases). The germline CDR1 and CDR2 sequences are MNHEY and SMNVEV (reference sequence). V gave up 3 bases and J gave up 2 bases, with 10 bases separating them. CDR3 length: 14 residues. Written as DNA, the CDR3 is TGTGCCAGCAGTTTGCGGGGGCTGCAAGAGACCCAGTACTTC. This gives the protein CASSLRGLQETQYF.

This clone was counted a few times. V usage is TRBV2 and J usage is TRBJ2-7; D call uncertain. V was clipped by 1 base and J by 4 bases, with 8 bases between them. The CDR3 loop spans 13 amino acids. Per germline, CDR1 SNHLY and CDR2 FYNNEI. CDR3 DNA sequence: TGTGCCAGCAGTGAAGTACAGTGGTACGAGCAGTACTTC. As protein: CASSEVQWYEQYF.

V gene TRBV5-1 combines with J gene TRBJ2-2; the match to TRBD2 covers 10 bases. The V and J ends lost 3 bases and 1 base, in that order; junction bases with no gene match: 0. The CDR3 extends over 15 amino acids. The germline V gene encodes CDR1 SGHRS and CDR2 YFSETQ. The CDR3 sequence: CASSSSGGNTGELFF. Written as DNA, the CDR3 is TGCGCCAGCAGCTCTAGCGGGGGGAACACCGGGGAGCTGTTTTTT.

Only one count was recorded for this clone. V usage is TRBV11-2 and J usage is TRBJ1-2, with TRBD1 matching over 8 bases. Germline V lookup: CDR1 SGHAT, CDR2 FQNNGV. The CDR3 contains 13 residues. V lost 5 bases, J lost 6 bases, and 5 bases stayed unmatched. CDR3 residues: CASSPGGSNGYTF. The CDR3 region has the DNA TGTGCCAGCAGCCCAGGGGGCTCGAATGGCTACACCTTC.

The gene calls are TRBV11-1 and TRBJ1-2; D gene ambiguous. The CDR3 runs to 13 residues. In germline, CDR1 is SGHAT, CDR2 FQDESV (reference sequence). Trimming removed 4 bases from V and 10 bases from J, with 16 bases in between. CDR3 sequence (DNA): TGTGCCAGCAGCTCGACCCCGGACTTATCCTACACCTTC. Translating gives CASSSTPDLSYTF.

In its sample, this clone was seen a few times. This CDR3 is CASTLGLYNSPLHF. The CDR3 DNA reads TGTGCCAGCACCCTGGGACTGTATAATTCACCCCTCCACTTT. This sequence joins TRBV5-6 and TRBJ1-6; possible D gene TRBD1, 5 bases. This CDR3 is built from 14 residues. The germline V gene has CDR1 SGHDT and CDR2 YYEEEE. Trimming stripped 6 bases from V and 4 bases from J, with 11 bases between. Based on the CDR3 plus reference TRBV5-6 and TRBJ1-6, the full variable domain is DAGVTQSPTHLIKTRGQQVTLRCSPKSGHDTVSWYQQALGQGPQFIFQYYEEEERQRGNFPDRFSGHQFPNYSSELNVNALLLGDSALYLCASTLGLYNSPLHFGNGTRLTVT.

The chain links TRBV5-1 to TRBJ1-3, with a weak D call TRBD1 (6 bases). V was shortened by 0 bases and J by 0 bases, with 16 bases between the two germline ends. From germline, CDR1 is SGHRS and CDR2 YFSETQ. There are 18 residues in the CDR3. The CDR3 DNA follows: TGCGCCAGCAGCTTGGCCAGGGGCGGCAGGGACTCTGGAAACACCATATATTTT. It yields the protein CASSLARGGRDSGNTIYF.

This clone was counted a few times. This chain uses TRBV30 with TRBJ2-2; D ambiguous. Germline loops: CDR1 GTSNPN, CDR2 SVGIG (reference sequence). CDR3 length equals 12 residues. The V end lost 4 bases, the J end lost 6 bases, and 9 bases lay between the germline ends. The CDR3 DNA reads TGTGCCTGGATTTTTGATGCCGGGGAGCTGTTTTTT. Translating it yields CAWIFDAGELFF.

The gene calls are TRBV11-3 and TRBJ2-3; D not certain. V shed 5 bases and J shed 6 bases, with 12 bases lying between them. This CDR3 has 13 residues. From germline, CDR1 is SGHNT and CDR2 YENEEA. Written as DNA, the CDR3 is TGTGCCAGCAGCGTCGCGCGGTTGGATACGCAGTATTTT. Amino acids: CASSVARLDTQYF.

The chain recombines TRBV25-1 with TRBJ2-3; 8 bases are a match to TRBD2. Looked up from germline, CDR1 is MGHDK and CDR2 is SYGVNS. V was pared by 11 bases and J by 4 bases, with 2 bases of the junction left unmatched. CDR3 length: 11 amino acids. The CDR3 region is CALGGADTQYF. The CDR3 DNA reads TGTGCCCTCGGGGGGGCAGATACGCAGTATTTT.

This chain links TRBV7-2 with TRBJ2-3, with a weak D call TRBD2 (5 bases). This CDR3 comprises 15 residues. Per the germline V gene, CDR1 is SGHTA and CDR2 is FQGNSA. The V gene lost 5 bases and the J gene lost 2 bases, with 14 bases spanning the gap. The CDR3: CASSRGQPITDTQYF. The CDR3 nucleotides are TGTGCCAGCAGCCGCGGGCAGCCGATCACAGATACGCAGTATTTT.

The chain links TRBV9 to TRBJ2-7, with D maybe TRBD1 (6 bases). Trimming removed 4 bases at V and 1 base at J, with 12 bases between. Germline loops: CDR1 SGDLS, CDR2 YYNGEE. The CDR3 is 14 amino acids. Here the CDR3 DNA reads TGTGCCAGCAGCCCCCTCGGACAGTCCTACGAGCAGTACTTC. As protein: CASSPLGQSYEQYF.

The V and J genes are TRBV2 and TRBJ2-2; 8 nucleotides align to TRBD1. The CDR3 sequence is 15 residues long. CDR1 is SNHLY and CDR2 is FYNNEI in the germline V gene. Trimming at V came to 5 bases and at J to 4 bases, leaving 6 bases not matched to a gene. CDR3 sequence reads: CASSKDRAGTGELFF. The CDR3 DNA sequence: TGTGCCAGCAGTAAGGACAGGGCGGGCACCGGGGAGCTGTTTTTT.